The following is a TCR beta chain sequence with its context. This clonotype was detected ten times or more. Its antigen is unknown. No base quality information exists; no much larger clone differs at one position. This sample stems from a study of CD8+CD57+ T cells in acquired aplastic anemia (dated by TCRdb to 2017 to 2018). Study-level background: DNA extracted from sorted CD4+ and CD8+ cells had a mean of approximately 3.5 ug, with a range of roughly 0.17 to 30 ug. CD8+CD57+ expansion was defined as frequency above the mean frequency observed in healthy subjects. Results the study describes overall, beyond this receptor: Between patients and healthy controls, no significant difference in CD8+ Simpson's diversity was found (P=0.060). Roughly 30 CD8+ CDR3 sequences were found to be shared between patients and controls, but these sequences appeared to be highly expressed in patients and within the immunodominant clones of the patients.

Profiling of TCR beta VDJ combinations and CDR3 sequences used genomic DNA as the template. An Illumina HiSeq 2000 was used for TCR repertoire sequencing. In the original analysis: TRBV/TRBJ rearrangement plots, CDR3 size and DJ length profiles, and Simpson's diversity index were used to evaluate the repertoires. The immunodominant clone was defined as the most abundant DNA sequence in deep sequencing data. CDR3 amino acid sequences were screened for sharing across subjects and were compared with published repertoires and the VDJdb database. The public reads were reprocessed in TCRdb via fastp at Q25 and MiXCR, keeping in-frame beta chains. All rows with the same CDR3 protein become a single entry with the most common DNA and genes. The V and J calls shown here were made by TCRdb, not taken from the authors' results. The sample records 200,000 to 250,000 distinct CDR3 sequences, roughly 53% of which are singletons. Less than 20% of the sample is in the top ten clones.

Patients chosen for sequencing had shown expansion of CD8+CD57+ cells by flow cytometry. Severe acquired aplastic anemia was diagnosed in all patients according to International Study of Aplastic Anemia and Agranulocytosis and Camitta criteria. At the time blood was sampled, none of the patients had received any therapy. TCR repertoires of sorted CD4+ and CD8+ blood T cells from severe aplastic anemia patients and healthy subjects were deep-sequenced in the study. Patients were enrolled under clinicaltrials.gov protocols 00001620, 01623167, 00001397, 00071045, 00081523 and 00961064 in the USA. Ficoll-Paque density gradient centrifugation was used to isolate peripheral blood mononuclear cells. Before DNA extraction, CD4+ and CD8+ T cells were sorted with FACS or magnetic beads. The V and J ends are trimmed by 2 bases and 3 bases, leaving 18 bases between them. Based on the germline V gene, the CDR1 and CDR2 sequences are SGDLS and YYNGEE. The CDR3 measures 16 amino acids from cysteine to phenylalanine. The sequence is cut down to CDR3 DNA, 48 bases in frame from base 1.

The chain is assembled from TRBV9 and TRBJ2-7, and possibly TRBD2, on 7 matching bases. This receptor was obtained from a human donor with aplastic anemia. Sample: sorted CD4+, CD8+, or CD8+CD57+ T cells (not recorded which) from PBMCs. At the DNA level, the sequence is TGTGCCAGCAGCGTCCCCAGAGGGGGGGCAAGCTACGAGCAGTACTTC. Translated, this gives CASSVPRGGASYEQYF.